This TCR beta chain was sequenced for a study of T cell responses to AZD1222 COVID-19 vaccine. General study points: Once two AZD1222 doses were given, Spike-specific TCR breadth and depth went up. White British ancestry dominated among donors, who included more females, and clonal diversity was possibly underestimated.

A remark on this clone: Its matching antigen is unknown.

CDR1 and CDR2 from the germline V gene are SGHVS and FNYEAQ. J gave up 3 bases and V 3 bases, and 7 bases lay outside the gene matches. This CDR3 region has 17 residues. Method: immunoSEQ multiplex PCR; TCRdb's copy keeps in-frame clones and lacks some. The table includes over 100,000 clones, 70% to 90% detected once. The sequence derives from an adult in good health. The sample in question was peripheral blood, obtained on day 0 of AZD1222 vaccination. The rearrangement uses TRBV7-6 and TRBJ2-2, with 10 bases aligning to TRBD1. The CDR3 is CASSFYRQGADTGELFF. For the CDR3, the DNA is TGTGCCAGCAGCTTTTATCGACAGGGGGCGGACACCGGGGAGCTGTTTTTT.